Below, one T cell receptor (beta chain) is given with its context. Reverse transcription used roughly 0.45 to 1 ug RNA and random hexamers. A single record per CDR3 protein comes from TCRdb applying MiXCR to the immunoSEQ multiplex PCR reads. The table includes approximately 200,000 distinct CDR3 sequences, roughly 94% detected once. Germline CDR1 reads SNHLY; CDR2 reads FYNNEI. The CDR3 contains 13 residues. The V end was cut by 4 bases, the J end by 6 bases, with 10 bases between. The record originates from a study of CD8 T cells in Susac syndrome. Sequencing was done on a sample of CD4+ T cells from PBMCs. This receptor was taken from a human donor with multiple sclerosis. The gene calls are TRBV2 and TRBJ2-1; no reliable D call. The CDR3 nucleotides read TGTGCCAGCAGTGCGGAGCAGATCAATGAGCAGTTCTTC. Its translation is CASSAEQINEQFF.